A selection of T cell receptor beta chains follows, all from one sample in a study of T cell changes during pregnancy in multiple sclerosis. Using immunoSEQ multiplex PCR, the repertoire was profiled, and TCRdb retains in-frame clones only, with some absent. The table shows 48,000 or so clones, with 88% occurring only once. The sequencing here drew on CD4+ T cells from peripheral blood mononuclear cells, taken in the second trimester of pregnancy. Source of these receptors: a female donor with multiple sclerosis, enrolled in a pregnancy study. Each CDR3 is given without its conserved first and last residue. The D gene is left open where the match is weak.

D gene	V gene	J gene	CDR3 protein
TRBD2	TRBV19	TRBJ2-2	ASTSQAGVTGELF
-	TRBV30	TRBJ1-5	AWSRAGNLAQPQH
TRBD1	TRBV5-4	TRBJ2-7	ASSEGTGGNYEQY
-	TRBV30	TRBJ2-5	AWTLDAGRETQY
-	TRBV2	TRBJ2-1	ASSSRTDLSMEQF
-	TRBV19	TRBJ2-1	ASSNDGGEQF
TRBD1	TRBV2	TRBJ2-1	AGGQGVDGDEQF
TRBD2	TRBV19	TRBJ2-2	ASSRGLADTGELF
TRBD1	TRBV6-1	TRBJ2-2	ASRAGTGNTGELF
TRBD1	TRBV6-4	TRBJ2-1	ASSVEDRERSEQF
TRBD1	TRBV6-4	TRBJ1-5	ASLRTGFLLYSNQPQH
TRBD1	TRBV25-1	TRBJ2-5	ASSGSTGEETQY
-	TRBV30	TRBJ1-2	AWSGLGSEGRGGYT
-	TRBV5-1	TRBJ2-7	ASRLRQDNSYEQY
-	TRBV30	TRBJ2-5	AWSGKELVRETQY
TRBD1	TRBV6-1	TRBJ1-4	ASRKGASGNEKLF
TRBD2	TRBV10-1	TRBJ2-5	ATGPGLAGQETQY
-	TRBV28	TRBJ1-2	ASSLTVHYGYT
TRBD2	TRBV28	TRBJ2-1	ATILAGVDHEQF
-	TRBV7-3	TRBJ2-2	ASSLGALTGELF
-	TRBV4-3	TRBJ1-2	ASSQDGWAWRGGYT
-	TRBV2	TRBJ1-2	ASQQGNYGYT